This T cell receptor beta chain is drawn from a study of response to subunit inactivated influenza vaccine. Germline-derived CDR1 and CDR2 are MNHEY and SMNVEV (reference sequence). V trimming: 5 bases; J trimming: 10 bases; junction bases outside the gene matches: 9. The CDR3 runs to 14 residues. This clonotype was seen at least ten times. MiXCR, applied by TCRdb to the RT-PCR reads, yields one record per CDR3 protein. The profile shows about 700,000 distinct CDR3 sequences, about 14% of them singletons. The TCR was taken from a man over 45 who received an inactivated influenza vaccine. V usage is TRBV27 and J usage is TRBJ2-1; 9 bases line up with TRBD1. Sequenced here: PBMCs from blood, sampled 14 to 15 days before vaccination. CDR3 nucleotide sequence: TGTGCCAGCAGTCCTTTCGGGACAGGGATAGAGCAGTTCTTC. Its translation is CASSPFGTGIEQFF.